These 10 T cell receptor beta chains share one sample of origin, sequenced in a study of beta chain features in type 1 diabetes. Every bit of the isolated RNA underwent reverse transcription, so sequencing read expressed TCRB transcripts. The protocol was immunoSEQ multiplex PCR, while the TCRdb copy is restricted to in-frame clones and leaves out a portion. The data show 65,000 to 100,000 clones, with roughly 34% seen just once and over 0.4% held by the top ten. Sequencing was carried out using stem cell memory CD4+ T cells from blood. The receptors derive from a woman between 18 and 29 years old in good health.

This clone was counted a few times. This rearrangement joins TRBV5-1 to TRBJ2-1; D might be TRBD1 (5 bases). Germline V gene data show CDR1 as SGHRS and CDR2 as YFSETQ. Trimming took off 6 bases at V and 9 bases at J, with 10 bases between the two ends. The CDR3 runs to 11 residues. DNA of the CDR3: TGCGCCAGCAAACAGGAAGGTGAGCAGTTCTTC. It specifies CASKQEGEQFF.

The gene calls are TRBV29-1 and TRBJ2-1, with D hard to call. The germline gives CDR1 SQVTM, CDR2 ANQGSEA. This CDR3 is 13 amino acids long. Trimming removed 5 bases from V and 0 bases from J, with 8 bases in between. CDR3 protein: CSVKWSSYNEQFF. DNA for the CDR3: TGCAGCGTTAAGTGGAGCTCCTACAATGAGCAGTTCTTC.

This clone was picked up a small number of times. The chain joins TRBV7-8 to TRBJ2-3; D is unclear. The CDR3 length is 12 residues. CDR1 and CDR2 from the germline V gene are SGHVS and FQNEAQ. The V end was cut by 10 bases, the J end by 4 bases, with 12 bases between. The CDR3 region has the DNA TGTGCCACCTCTGGGCAGGCAGATACGCAGTATTTT. This codes for CATSGQADTQYF.

There are a few counts of this clone. This chain joins TRBV4-3 and TRBJ2-5; a weak D match, TRBD2 (6 bases). The CDR3 consists of 17 residues. Trimming shortened V by 0 bases and J by 4 bases, and 18 bases separated the two germline ends. Germline V lookup: CDR1 LGHNA, CDR2 YSLEER. The CDR3 DNA is TGCGCCAGCAGCCAAGAAAGGAGGGGCCCACCGCGAGAGACCCAGTACTTC. Encoded protein: CASSQERRGPPRETQYF.

This clone was picked up a small number of times. The chain carries TRBV6-5 and TRBJ2-1; 10 nucleotides align to TRBD1. Germline lookup yields CDR1 MNHEY and CDR2 SVGAGI. The CDR3 extends over 15 amino acids. Trimming cost V 6 bases and J 7 bases; bases outside gene matches: 9. CDR3 sequence reads: CASRRRQGAENEQFF. The CDR3, as DNA: TGTGCCAGCAGGAGAAGACAGGGGGCGGAAAATGAGCAGTTCTTC.

The chain is built from TRBV28 and TRBJ2-7, with D uncertain. The CDR3 length is 11 residues. Germline loops: CDR1 MDHEN, CDR2 SYDVKM. V lost 4 bases to trimming and J lost 3 bases, with 4 bases between them. DNA of the CDR3: TGTGCCAGCAGTTCAAACTACGAGCAGTACTTC. Amino acid sequence: CASSSNYEQYF.

CDR3 nucleotides: TGCGCCAGCAGCCAAGCCGGGGATTCTTATGGCTACACCTTC. Amino acids: CASSQAGDSYGYTF. The chain joins TRBV4-1 to TRBJ1-2; D is uncertain. CDR3 length equals 14 residues. The germline V and J ends were trimmed by 1 base and 5 bases, with 11 bases remaining between them. Germline assignment: CDR1 MGHRA and CDR2 YSYEKL.

This clone was observed a handful of times. This chain connects TRBV6-6 to TRBJ2-3; D possibly corresponds to TRBD1 (7 bases). Germline assignment: CDR1 MNHNY and CDR2 SVGAGI (reference sequence). V was pared by 6 bases and J by 5 bases, with 15 bases between. The CDR3 runs to 14 residues. CDR3 loop: CASSQGGLGDTQYF. The CDR3 nucleotides are TGTGCCAGCAGCCAGGGGGGTCTCGGAGATACGCAGTATTTT.

This clone has just a few counts. This chain links TRBV29-1 with TRBJ1-2, with a weak D call TRBD1 (5 bases). Germline V lookup: CDR1 SQVTM, CDR2 ANQGSEA. The CDR3 has 15 amino acids. V was shortened by 4 bases and J by 0 bases, with 15 bases between the two germline ends. The CDR3 loop reads CSVGGDAGSNYGYTF. In DNA, the CDR3 is TGCAGCGTTGGGGGCGACGCTGGGTCTAACTATGGCTACACCTTC.

The chain uses TRBV11-1 and TRBJ1-6; D gene ambiguous. This CDR3 comprises 13 residues. Germline V lookup: CDR1 SGHAT, CDR2 FQDESV (reference sequence). With 4 bases removed from V and 7 bases from J, the gap between germline ends came to 8 bases. The CDR3, as DNA: TGTGCCAGCAGCTCCGACTCCAATTCACCCCTCCACTTT. As protein: CASSSDSNSPLHF. Using reference TRBV11-1 and TRBJ1-6 for the parts outside the CDR3, the full variable domain is EAEVAQSPRYKITEKSQAVAFWCDPISGHATLYWYRQILGQGPELLVQFQDESVVDDSQLPKDRFSAERLKGVDSTLKIQPAELGDSAMYLCASSSDSNSPLHFGNGTRLTVT.